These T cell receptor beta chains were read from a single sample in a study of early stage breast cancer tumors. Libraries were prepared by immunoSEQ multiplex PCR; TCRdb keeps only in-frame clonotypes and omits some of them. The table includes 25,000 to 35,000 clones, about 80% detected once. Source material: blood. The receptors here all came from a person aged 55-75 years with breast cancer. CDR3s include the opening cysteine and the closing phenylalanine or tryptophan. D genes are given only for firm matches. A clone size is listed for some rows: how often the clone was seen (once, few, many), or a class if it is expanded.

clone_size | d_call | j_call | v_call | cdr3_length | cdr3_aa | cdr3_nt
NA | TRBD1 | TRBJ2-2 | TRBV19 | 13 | CASSIRGRGELFF | TGTGCCAGTAGTATAAGGGGGCGCGGGGAGCTGTTTTTT
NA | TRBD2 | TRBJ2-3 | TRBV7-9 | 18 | CASSPILAGVRSTDTQYF | TGTGCCAGCAGCCCCATACTAGCGGGAGTCCGTAGCACAGATACGCAGTATTTT
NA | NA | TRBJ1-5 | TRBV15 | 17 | CATSRANRARRNQPQHF | TGTGCCACCAGCAGAGCTAACAGGGCTCGGAGAAATCAGCCCCAGCATTTT
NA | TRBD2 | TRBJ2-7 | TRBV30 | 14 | CAWRLAGGLYEQYF | TGTGCCTGGAGGTTAGCGGGAGGCCTCTACGAGCAGTACTTC
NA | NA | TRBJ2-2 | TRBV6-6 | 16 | CASSPLGGTNTGELFF | TGTGCCAGCAGTCCCTTAGGCGGAACGAACACCGGGGAGCTGTTTTTT
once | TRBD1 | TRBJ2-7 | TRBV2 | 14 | CASSGRTGSYEQYF | TGTGCCAGCAGTGGTCGGACAGGTTCCTACGAGCAGTACTTC
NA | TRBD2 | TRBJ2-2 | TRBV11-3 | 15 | CASSKTSGTTGELFF | TGTGCCAGCAGCAAGACTAGCGGGACCACCGGGGAGCTGTTTTTT
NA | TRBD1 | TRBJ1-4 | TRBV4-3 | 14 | CASSPDRGTEKLFF | TGCGCCAGCAGCCCGGACAGGGGAACTGAAAAACTGTTTTTT
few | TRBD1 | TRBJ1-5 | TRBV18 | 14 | CASSPSLQGAPQHF | TGTGCCAGCTCACCGTCCTTACAGGGGGCGCCCCAGCATTTT
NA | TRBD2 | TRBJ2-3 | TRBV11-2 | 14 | CASSPIQTSGNQYF | TGTGCCAGCAGCCCAATACAGACTAGCGGTAATCAGTATTTT
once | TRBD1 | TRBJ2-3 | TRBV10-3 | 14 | CAISEEGTVDTQYF | TGTGCCATCAGTGAGGAAGGGACAGTCGATACGCAGTATTTT
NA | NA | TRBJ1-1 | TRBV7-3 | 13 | CASSSLQGLKAFF | TGTGCCAGCAGCTCCCTGCAGGGGTTGAAAGCTTTCTTT
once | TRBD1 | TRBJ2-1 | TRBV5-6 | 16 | CASSLSPGTGGNEQFF | TGTGCCAGCAGCCTGTCCCCCGGGACAGGGGGCAATGAGCAGTTCTTC
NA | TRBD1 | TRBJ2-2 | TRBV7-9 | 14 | CASGRTGGTGELFF | TGTGCCAGCGGCCGGACAGGGGGAACCGGGGAGCTGTTTTTT
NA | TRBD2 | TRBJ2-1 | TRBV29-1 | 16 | CSASTLAGGARNEQFF | TGCAGCGCTTCAACACTAGCGGGGGGGGCTCGGAATGAGCAGTTCTTC
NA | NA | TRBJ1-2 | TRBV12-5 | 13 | CASGAGIYYGYTF | TGTGCTAGTGGTGCCGGGATTTACTATGGCTACACCTTC
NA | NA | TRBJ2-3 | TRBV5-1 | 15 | CASSLGPPSEDTQYF | TGCGCCAGCAGCTTGGGACCCCCTAGCGAGGATACGCAGTATTTT
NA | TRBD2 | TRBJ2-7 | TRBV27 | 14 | CASSLGSGRTEQYF | TGTGCCAGCAGTTTGGGTAGCGGGAGGACAGAGCAGTACTTC
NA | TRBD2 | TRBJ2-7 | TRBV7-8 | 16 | CASSLNTVGGGLEQYF | TGTGCCAGCAGCTTAAACACAGTGGGGGGGGGTCTCGAGCAGTACTTC
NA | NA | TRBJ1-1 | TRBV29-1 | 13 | CSVTGGVNTEAFF | TGCAGCGTCACCGGGGGGGTGAACACTGAAGCTTTCTTT
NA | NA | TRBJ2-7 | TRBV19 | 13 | CASSLLRGYEQYF | TGTGCCAGTAGTCTCCTGCGGGGTTACGAGCAGTACTTC
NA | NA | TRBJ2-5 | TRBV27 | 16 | CASSLTPGGAGETQYF | TGTGCCAGCAGTTTAACCCCGGGGGGCGCAGGAGAGACCCAGTACTTC
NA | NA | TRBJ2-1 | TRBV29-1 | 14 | CSVDVTGLYNEQFF | TGCAGCGTTGACGTAACAGGGCTTTACAATGAGCAGTTCTTC
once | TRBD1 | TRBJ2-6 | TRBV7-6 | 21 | CASSFLEVTGQVLSGANVLTF | TGTGCCAGCAGCTTCCTTGAGGTTACGGGACAGGTGCTCTCTGGGGCCAACGTCCTGACTTTC
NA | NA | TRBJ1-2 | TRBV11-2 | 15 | CASSLGGASSYGYTF | TGTGCCAGCAGCTTGGGTGGGGCTTCGAGCTATGGCTACACCTTC
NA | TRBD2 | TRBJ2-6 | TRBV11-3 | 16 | CASSLLAAPGANVLTF | TGTGCCAGCAGCTTGCTAGCGGCACCTGGGGCCAACGTCCTGACTTTC
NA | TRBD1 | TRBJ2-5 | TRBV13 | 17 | CASSSPLTGANQETQYF | TGTGCCAGCAGCTCCCCCCTGACAGGGGCTAACCAAGAGACCCAGTACTTC